Below are 24 T cell receptor beta chains sequenced from a single sample in a study of shared clonotypes between healthy human individuals. CD8 cells regarded as naive lacked CD45RO, were positively chosen for CCR7, and omitted terminally differentiated effector memory CD45RA+ cells. This table comes from immunoSEQ multiplex PCR, and its TCRdb copy is limited to in-frame clones, with some not included. The table lists 2 million to 2.5 million clones, around 96% of them singletons. Material for sequencing was naive CD8+ T cells sorted from blood. The receptors stem from a man in his late teens or twenties in good health.

This clone was picked up one time. V gene TRBV27 combines with J gene TRBJ2-3; either TRBD1 or TRBD2 may supply D (5 bases each). Trimming left V 5 bases short and J 3 bases short, with 15 bases between. This CDR3 spans 15 amino acids. Germline V gene data show CDR1 as MNHEY and CDR2 as SMNVEV (reference sequence). CDR3 bases: TGTGCCAGCAGTCCCCATTGGGGGTGGACAGATACGCAGTATTTT. Protein product: CASSPHWGWTDTQYF.

This clone was counted once. This rearrangement joins TRBV4-3 to TRBJ2-1, with 7 positions matching TRBD1. The CDR3 runs to 16 residues. Trimming took 4 bases from V and 5 from J; bases not matched to a gene: 11. CDR1 is LGHNA, CDR2 YSLEER, per germline. The CDR3 DNA sequence: TGCGCCAGCAGCCGAGTGATCGGGACAGATGACAATGAGCAGTTCTTC. It is translated as CASSRVIGTDDNEQFF.

The rearrangement uses TRBV30 and TRBJ1-1, with no clear D. In germline, CDR1 is GTSNPN, CDR2 SVGIG (reference sequence). The CDR3 length is 13 residues. Between the trimmed V and J ends, which lost 3 bases and 1 base, there was a span of 9 bases. CDR3 in DNA: TGTGCCTGGAGCGAAATGGGGAACACTGAAGCTTTCTTT. This gives the protein CAWSEMGNTEAFF.

Remarks on this clone: Just one base apart from a much larger clone, this may be a read error. Other DNA sequences in the same sample also yield this CDR3. This chain uses TRBV9 with TRBJ2-2, with a possible D match to TRBD2 (6 bases). CDR1 is SGDLS, CDR2 YYNGEE, per germline. Trimming cost V 2 bases and J 1 base, with 6 bases left between them. The CDR3 sequence is 14 residues long. CDR3 sequence (DNA): TGTGCCAGCAGCGTGGGGGGGAACACCGGGGAGCTGTTTTTT. Encoded protein: CASSVGGNTGELFF.

This sequence joins TRBV9 and TRBJ2-7; tentative D call: TRBD2 (7 bases). CDR3 length equals 14 residues. V lost 3 bases and J 3 bases, leaving 13 bases between the germline ends. Germline lookup yields CDR1 SGDLS and CDR2 YYNGEE. The CDR3 bases are TGTGCCAGCAGCGGCGGGGGCGAGGTCTACGAGCAGTACTTC. This codes for CASSGGGEVYEQYF. Full variable domain (outside the CDR3, taken from reference TRBV9 and TRBJ2-7): DSGVTQTPKHLITATGQRVTLRCSPRSGDLSVYWYQQSLDQGLQFLIQYYNGEERAKGNILERFSAQQFPDLHSELNLSSLELGDSALYFCASSGGGEVYEQYFGPGTRLTVT.

J is TRBJ2-7 and V is TRBV28, with 7 bases matching TRBD1. The CDR3 is 12 amino acids. Germline V gene data show CDR1 as MDHEN and CDR2 as SYDVKM. J gave up 2 bases and V 6 bases, and 1 base lay outside the gene matches. The CDR3 loop reads CASSRGTYEQYF. CDR3 nucleotides: TGTGCCAGCAGCAGGGGGACCTACGAGCAGTACTTC.

In regard to this clone: Other DNA sequences in the same sample also yield this CDR3. J is TRBJ2-5 and V is TRBV19; D unresolved. V gave up 5 bases and J gave up 3 bases, with 10 bases separating them. Germline V CDR1 and CDR2: LNHDA, SQIVND (reference sequence). The CDR3 is made up of 13 amino acids. The CDR3 DNA reads as TGTGCCAGTAGTTACGATTGGGAAGAGACCCAGTACTTC. It yields the protein CASSYDWEETQYF.

Here the CDR3 DNA reads TGTGCCAGCAGCTTGTTACCAGTCCCCTCTGGGGCCAACGTCCTGACTTTC. Translated: CASSLLPVPSGANVLTF. V and J are TRBV5-8 and TRBJ2-6; D not certain. CDR3 size: 17 residues. The germline CDR1 and CDR2 sequences are SGHTS and YDEGEE. V lost 1 base and J lost 0, with 11 bases in between. Together with reference TRBV5-8 and TRBJ2-6, the CDR3 gives the full variable domain: EAGVTQSPTHLIKTRGQQATLRCSPISGHTSVYWYQQALGLGLQFLLWYDEGEERNRGNFPPRFSGRQFPNYSSELNVNALELEDSALYLCASSLLPVPSGANVLTFGAGSRLTVL.

V is TRBV4-1 and J is TRBJ1-4; D is possibly TRBD1 (6 bases). This CDR3 region has 17 residues. The germline gives CDR1 MGHRA, CDR2 YSYEKL. V gave up 1 base and J gave up 3 bases, with 15 bases separating them. The CDR3 loop is CASSQAAGAGANEKLFF. CDR3 DNA sequence: TGCGCCAGCAGCCAAGCCGCGGGGGCAGGGGCTAATGAAAAACTGTTTTTT.

This clone was seen a single time. The V gene is TRBV5-6, the J gene TRBJ2-1; possibly TRBD2 for D (6 bases). Germline-derived CDR1 and CDR2 are SGHDT and YYEEEE. This CDR3 is built from 15 residues. Trimming pared 4 bases from V and 0 bases from J, leaving 11 bases between. The CDR3 nucleotides are TGTGCCAGCAGCCGCCGGGAGCGCTCCTACAATGAGCAGTTCTTC. Translation gives CASSRRERSYNEQFF.

The rearrangement links TRBV27 to TRBJ1-1; D perhaps matches TRBD1 (5 bases). Per germline, CDR1 MNHEY and CDR2 SMNVEV (reference sequence). This CDR3 spans 15 amino acids. Trimming left V 2 bases short and J 5 bases short, with 15 bases between. This CDR3 is CASSLIQGLSTEAFF. Here the CDR3 DNA reads TGTGCCAGCAGTTTAATTCAGGGCTTAAGTACTGAAGCTTTCTTT.

The V gene is TRBV7-6, the J gene TRBJ1-2; tentative D call: TRBD1 (6 bases). This CDR3 has 14 residues. Germline V gene lookup returns CDR1 SGHVS and CDR2 FNYEAQ. CDR3 bases: TGTGCGAAGGGCGCGGGAACAGGGAGCTATGGCTACACCTTC. It translates to CAKGAGTGSYGYTF.

The rearrangement joins TRBV7-2 to TRBJ1-1; D is perhaps TRBD1 (5 bases). V was trimmed by 1 base and J by 0 bases, leaving 12 bases between them. The length of the CDR3 is 16 residues. From germline, CDR1 is SGHTA and CDR2 FQGNSA. The CDR3 loop is CASSLEGEGLNTEAFF. The CDR3 nucleotides read TGTGCCAGCAGCTTAGAAGGCGAGGGGTTGAACACTGAAGCTTTCTTT.

The CDR3 nucleotides are TGTGCCAGCAGTTCTCTGGACAGGGTAGGACAGCCCCAGCATTTT. Residues: CASSSLDRVGQPQHF. This sequence joins TRBV6-6 and TRBJ1-5; TRBD1 matches at 8 bases. This CDR3 region has 15 residues. Trimming took 4 bases from V and 7 from J; bases not matched to a gene: 9. Germline V CDR1 and CDR2: MNHNY, SVGAGI (reference sequence).

V usage is TRBV9 and J usage is TRBJ1-5; D remains unclear. Trimming removed 0 bases at V and 6 bases at J, with 13 bases between. The CDR3 totals 15 residues. The V gene's germline CDR1 is SGDLS and CDR2 YYNGEE. The CDR3: CASSVEGSRSQPQHF. The CDR3 bases are TGTGCCAGCAGCGTAGAAGGCAGTCGGAGTCAGCCCCAGCATTTT.

This chain connects TRBV9 to TRBJ2-4, with 8 positions matching TRBD2. This CDR3 has 16 residues. The J segment lost 8 bases and the V segment lost 0 bases, leaving 10 bases of the junction unmatched. Germline V lookup: CDR1 SGDLS, CDR2 YYNGEE. The CDR3: CASSVEPSGGVDIQYF. As DNA, the CDR3 is TGTGCCAGCAGCGTAGAGCCATCCGGGGGGGTAGACATTCAGTACTTC.

This clone was recorded a few times. This chain's CDR3 is CASSIDPETQYF. The CDR3 nucleotides read TGTGCCAGTAGTATAGATCCAGAGACCCAGTACTTC. The chain recombines TRBV19 with TRBJ2-5; no clear D gene. Trimming removed 0 bases from V and 4 bases from J, with 3 bases in between. The germline V gene has CDR1 LNHDA and CDR2 SQIVND (reference sequence). CDR3 length: 12 residues. The complete variable domain, with remaining parts taken from reference TRBV19 and TRBJ2-5, reads DGGITQSPKYLFRKEGQNVTLSCEQNLNHDAMYWYRQDPGQGLRLIYYSQIVNDFQKGDIAEGYSVSREKKESFPLTVTSAQKNPTAFYLCASSIDPETQYFGPGTRLLVL.

The CDR3 bases are TGTGCCAGCAGCTTAGGCCTAGCGGAGGACTACGAGCAGTACTTC. This codes for CASSLGLAEDYEQYF. The rearrangement uses TRBV5-4 and TRBJ2-7; 7 bases agree with TRBD2. Germline V gives CDR1 SGHNT, CDR2 YYREEE (reference sequence). The ends lost 2 bases at V and 3 bases at J; junction bases unmatched: 8. The length of the CDR3 is 15 residues. Complete variable domain (other parts from reference TRBV5-4 and TRBJ2-7): ETGVTQSPTHLIKTRGQQVTLRCSSQSGHNTVSWYQQALGQGPQFIFQYYREEENGRGNFPPRFSGLQFPNYSSELNVNALELDDSALYLCASSLGLAEDYEQYFGPGTRLTVT.

Comment on this clone: The same CDR3 arises from other DNA sequences in this sample as well. The chain carries TRBV19 and TRBJ2-7, with TRBD1 identical over 7 bases. Trimming took 1 base from V and 3 from J; bases not matched to a gene: 3. The CDR3 contains 14 residues. Looked up from germline, CDR1 is LNHDA and CDR2 is SQIVND (reference sequence). In nucleotides, the CDR3 is TGTGCCAGTAGTATAGGACAGGGTGGCTACGAGCAGTACTTC. This encodes CASSIGQGGYEQYF. The whole variable domain, filled in from reference TRBV19 and TRBJ2-7, reads DGGITQSPKYLFRKEGQNVTLSCEQNLNHDAMYWYRQDPGQGLRLIYYSQIVNDFQKGDIAEGYSVSREKKESFPLTVTSAQKNPTAFYLCASSIGQGGYEQYFGPGTRLTVT.

The V and J genes are TRBV2 and TRBJ2-7, with unresolved D. CDR3 length: 11 amino acids. V gave up 7 bases and J gave up 2 bases, with 6 bases separating them. CDR1 is SNHLY, CDR2 FYNNEI, per germline. The CDR3 protein is CASTGAYEQYF. In DNA form, the CDR3 reads TGTGCCAGCACAGGAGCCTACGAGCAGTACTTC.

The rearrangement links TRBV5-1 to TRBJ1-2; weak D call: TRBD1 (5 bases). The CDR3 has 16 amino acids. Trimming pared 0 bases from V and 3 bases from J, leaving 15 bases between. Germline-derived CDR1 and CDR2 are SGHRS and YFSETQ. As DNA, the CDR3 is TGCGCCAGCAGCTTGGAGGCGGGGCCGGGGTACTATGGCTACACCTTC. Its translation: CASSLEAGPGYYGYTF.

This clone was picked up a small number of times. The gene calls are TRBV4-1 and TRBJ1-5; no clear D. V was cut by 1 base and J by 0 bases, with 10 bases left in between. Germline assignment: CDR1 MGHRA and CDR2 YSYEKL. The CDR3 runs to 16 residues. CDR3 amino acids: CASSQVSTNSNQPQHF. The CDR3, as DNA: TGCGCCAGCAGCCAAGTGTCCACTAATAGCAATCAGCCCCAGCATTTT.

A note on this clone: Other DNA variants within this sample encode the same CDR3. V gene TRBV6-5 combines with J gene TRBJ1-1; D not certain. Germline V gene sequence: CDR1 MNHEY, CDR2 SVGAGI. The CDR3 has 13 residues. V lost 1 base, J lost 0 bases, and 3 bases lay in between. Here the CDR3 reads CASSYYVNTEAFF. The CDR3 DNA is TGTGCCAGCAGTTACTACGTGAACACTGAAGCTTTCTTT.

The chain carries TRBV7-9 and TRBJ2-7, with TRBD2 identical over 14 bases. The V segment lost 8 bases and the J segment 3 bases; nucleotides outside the gene matches: 9. The CDR3 covers 16 residues. Germline values: CDR1 SEHNR, CDR2 FQNEAQ (reference sequence). The CDR3 DNA sequence: TGTGCCAGCTTGGGGACTAGCGGGAGTTTTGGCTACGAGCAGTACTTC. This codes for CASLGTSGSFGYEQYF.